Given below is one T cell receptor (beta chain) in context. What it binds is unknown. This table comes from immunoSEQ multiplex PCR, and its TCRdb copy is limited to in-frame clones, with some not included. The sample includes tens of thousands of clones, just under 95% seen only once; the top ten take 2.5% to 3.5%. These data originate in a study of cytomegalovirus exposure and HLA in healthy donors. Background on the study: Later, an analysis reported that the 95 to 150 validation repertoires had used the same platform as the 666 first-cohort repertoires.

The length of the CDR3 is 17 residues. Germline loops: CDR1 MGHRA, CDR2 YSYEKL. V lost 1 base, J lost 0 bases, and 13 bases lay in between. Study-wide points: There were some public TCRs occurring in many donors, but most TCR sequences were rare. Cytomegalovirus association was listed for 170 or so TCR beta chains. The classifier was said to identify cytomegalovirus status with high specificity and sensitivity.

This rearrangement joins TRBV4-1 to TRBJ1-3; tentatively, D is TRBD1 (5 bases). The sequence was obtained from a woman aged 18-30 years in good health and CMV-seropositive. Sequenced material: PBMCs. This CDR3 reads CASSQVTGRSSGNTIYF. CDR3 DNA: TGCGCCAGCAGCCAAGTAACAGGCCGATCCTCTGGAAACACCATATATTTT.